Presented here are 17 T cell receptor beta chains from one specimen sequenced in a study of blood T cell repertoires in COVID-19. Profiling relied on immunoSEQ multiplex PCR, and the TCRdb table lists in-frame clones only, not all of them. The repertoire holds some 76,000 clones, with around 91% as singletons. Sequencing used peripheral blood. The source is a human donor in a cohort sampled during active COVID-19.

The V gene is TRBV4-2, the J gene TRBJ2-7; weak D call: TRBD1 (5 bases). Germline-derived CDR1 and CDR2 are LGHNA and YNFKEQ. V shed 2 bases and J shed 3 bases, with 8 bases lying between them. The CDR3 length is 13 residues. CDR3 in DNA: TGTGCCAGCAGCCAAACCCAGGGCTACGAGCAGTACTTC. This gives the protein CASSQTQGYEQYF.

The rearrangement links TRBV7-2 to TRBJ2-7; D not certain. The CDR3 extends over 13 amino acids. Per the germline V gene, CDR1 is SGHTA and CDR2 is FQGNSA. Between the trimmed V and J ends, which lost 3 bases and 0 bases, there was a span of 6 bases. CDR3 in amino acids: CASSLAVSYEQYF. CDR3 DNA: TGTGCCAGCAGCTTGGCCGTCTCCTACGAGCAGTACTTC.

The chain is built from TRBV7-2 and TRBJ2-4; 7 nucleotides match TRBD2. V lost 5 bases and J lost 8; bases outside the gene matches: 9. This CDR3 region has 14 residues. The germline CDR1 and CDR2 sequences are SGHTA and FQGNSA. The CDR3 region has the DNA TGTGCCAGCAGCACCGGGACTATTTCGTACATTCAGTACTTC. Encoded protein: CASSTGTISYIQYF.

This chain uses TRBV10-2 with TRBJ1-2; no definite D call. In germline, CDR1 is WSHSY, CDR2 SAAADI. This CDR3 is 16 amino acids long. Trimming removed 0 bases from V and 6 bases from J, with 17 bases in between. The CDR3 is CASSESLGPGTHGYTF. CDR3 bases: TGCGCCAGCAGTGAGTCCCTTGGGCCAGGCACGCATGGCTACACCTTC.

The chain recombines TRBV4-3 with TRBJ2-5, with 7 positions matching TRBD2. Germline V gene data show CDR1 as LGHNA and CDR2 as YSLEER. CDR3 length: 15 residues. After removal of 1 base from V and 2 bases from J, the junction contained 4 bases not matched to a gene. CDR3 sequence reads: CASSQGPSGQETQYF. The CDR3 DNA is TGCGCCAGCAGCCAAGGCCCTAGCGGTCAAGAGACCCAGTACTTC.

This clone was found a few times. V usage is TRBV3-1 (or the pseudogene TRBV3-2) and J usage is TRBJ1-5, with unresolved D. V lost 0 bases and J 6 bases, leaving 3 bases between the germline ends. There are 12 residues in the CDR3. Germline loops: CDR1 LGHDT, CDR2 YNNKEL (reference sequence). Here the CDR3 DNA reads TGTGCCAGCAGCCAAGACGGTCAGCCCCAGCATTTT. Translated, it gives CASSQDGQPQHF.

A single count supports this clone. The V gene is TRBV24-1, the J gene TRBJ2-2; no definite D call. Trimming took 7 bases from V and 0 from J, leaving 8 bases between them. This CDR3 has 14 amino acids. Germline CDR1 and CDR2: KGHDR and SFDVKD. The CDR3 DNA is TGTGCCACCAGCGCAGATACGAACACCGGGGAGCTGTTTTTT. Protein: CATSADTNTGELFF.

V gene TRBV10-3 combines with J gene TRBJ1-4, with 7 bases fitting TRBD1. Germline CDR1 ENHRY, CDR2 SYGVKD. With 5 bases clipped from V and 0 bases from J, the junction kept 6 bases outside the gene matches. The CDR3 contains 16 residues. CDR3 nucleotides: TGTGCCATCAGTAGGGACAGAGGGGCAACTAATGAAAAACTGTTTTTT. Protein product: CAISRDRGATNEKLFF.

The chain carries TRBV11-2 and TRBJ2-7; TRBD1 matches 10 bases. V trimming: 4 bases; J trimming: 2 bases; junction bases outside the gene matches: 8. Germline V CDR1 and CDR2: SGHAT, FQNNGV. The CDR3 has 16 residues. The CDR3 spells CASSSISGTGAYEQYF. The CDR3 DNA reads as TGTGCCAGCAGCTCCATCAGCGGGACAGGGGCCTACGAGCAGTACTTC. Filled out from reference TRBV11-2 and TRBJ2-7, the complete variable domain reads EAGVAQSPRYKIIEKRQSVAFWCNPISGHATLYWYQQILGQGPKLLIQFQNNGVVDDSQLPKDRFSAERLKGVDSTLKIQPAKLEDSAVYLCASSSISGTGAYEQYFGPGTRLTVT.

This chain links TRBV18 with TRBJ1-2, with 9 bases matching TRBD1. Germline V gene data show CDR1 as KGHSH and CDR2 as LQKENI. CDR3 length equals 14 residues. J was trimmed by 4 bases and V by 1 base; bases with no gene match: 1. CDR3 in amino acids: CASSPRTGAYGYTF. CDR3 bases: TGTGCCAGCTCACCACGGACAGGGGCCTATGGCTACACCTTC.

The CDR3 nucleotides read TGTGCCAGCAGTTACAGGGGGCGCCCCCAGCATTTT. This gives the protein CASSYRGRPQHF. V is TRBV21-1 and J is TRBJ1-5; no DNA check was done on the table's D call, TRBD1. TRBV21-1 is assigned pseudogene status. The CDR3 consists of 12 residues.

The chain combines TRBV29-1 with TRBJ1-1; the D is unclear. Trimming removed 2 bases from V and 10 bases from J, with 11 bases in between. The CDR3 runs 11 residues. Germline values: CDR1 SQVTM, CDR2 ANQGSEA. The CDR3 loop reads CSVEQVLVAFF. The CDR3 DNA is TGCAGCGTTGAACAGGTGTTGGTAGCTTTCTTT.

This clone appeared a single time. The V call is TRBV27, the J call TRBJ1-2, with a weak D call TRBD1 (6 bases). Trimming shortened V by 5 bases and J by 4 bases, and 11 bases separated the two germline ends. The CDR3 length is 13 residues. Per the germline V gene, CDR1 is MNHEY and CDR2 is SMNVEV (reference sequence). Here the CDR3 DNA reads TGTGCCAGCAGTCCACAGGGACGCTATGGCTACACCTTC. Protein: CASSPQGRYGYTF.

The rearrangement joins TRBV27 to TRBJ2-7, with 10 bases aligning to TRBD2. CDR1 MNHEY and CDR2 SMNVEV come from the germline V gene (reference sequence). With V trimmed by 5 bases and J by 7 bases, 17 bases remained unmatched. The CDR3 runs 17 residues. The CDR3 is CASSEIAGGPRLGEQYF. CDR3 nucleotide sequence: TGTGCCAGCAGTGAAATAGCGGGGGGCCCCAGGTTAGGGGAGCAGTACTTC.

In its sample, this clone was seen once. The chain's CDR3 is CASSLSPERYTEAFF. The CDR3 DNA reads TGTGCCAGCAGTTTATCCCCAGAGAGGTACACTGAAGCTTTCTTT. The genes are TRBV27 and TRBJ1-1; D remains ambiguous. Germline lookup yields CDR1 MNHEY and CDR2 SMNVEV (reference sequence). Trimming removed 0 bases from V and 3 bases from J, with 11 bases in between. This CDR3 is built from 15 residues.

This clone was detected once. The chain links TRBV5-6 to TRBJ2-1; 12 bases agree with TRBD1. This CDR3 region has 15 residues. Germline V gene data show CDR1 as SGHDT and CDR2 as YYEEEE. J lost 8 bases, V lost 4 bases, and 7 bases had no gene match. The CDR3 nucleotides read TGTGCCAGCAGCCCGAGGGGGACAGGGGGCTATGAGCAGTTCTTC. The encoded protein is CASSPRGTGGYEQFF.

The chain joins TRBV2 to TRBJ1-5; D is undetermined. V dropped 0 bases and J dropped 3 bases, with 9 bases sitting between them. This CDR3 region has 15 residues. Germline V CDR1 and CDR2: SNHLY, FYNNEI. The CDR3 sequence: CASSEALDFNQPQHF. CDR3 DNA: TGTGCCAGCAGTGAAGCGCTGGACTTCAATCAGCCCCAGCATTTT.